This T cell receptor (beta chain) was sequenced in a study of blood T cell repertoires in COVID-19. The CDR3 covers 15 residues. V was pared by 4 bases and J by 4 bases, with 3 bases of the junction left unmatched. CDR1 and CDR2 from the germline V gene are MDHEN and SYDVKM. Produced via immunoSEQ multiplex PCR; TCRdb's table is partial and in-frame only. Counted here are approximately 230,000 clones, 70% to 90% occurring once; the ten biggest clones make up 14% to 15%. This clone appeared a few times. The receptor was derived from a woman aged 50 to 60 with acute COVID-19. The chain recombines TRBV28 with TRBJ2-1, with 11 bases identical to TRBD2. Sequenced sample: PBMCs or T cells enriched from blood (not recorded which). The CDR3 here is CASSSLAGGYNEQFF. The CDR3 region has the DNA TGTGCCAGCAGTTCCTTAGCGGGAGGGTACAATGAGCAGTTCTTC.